This TCR beta chain appears in the sequencing data of a study of blood T cell repertoires in COVID-19. About the research overall: Material from acute and convalescent COVID-19 was sourced from the United States, Italy and Spain. Nucleic acid was either cDNA or gDNA, and it came from T cells, B-cell-depleted T cells, or PBMCs.

The assay was immunoSEQ multiplex PCR, and TCRdb's table has in-frame clones only and misses some. The sample lists about 250,000 clones; about nine tenths were seen once. Per the germline V gene, CDR1 is SGDLS and CDR2 is YYNGEE. The CDR3 is 16 residues long. The V end was cut by 4 bases, the J end by 6 bases, with 22 bases between. Either two negative PCRs, clearance, or symptom resolution qualified Cohort 3 donors as recovered. A single count supports this clone. This clonotype was obtained from a woman under 30 who had recovered from COVID-19. The V and J genes are TRBV9 and TRBJ1-2; weak D call: TRBD1 (5 bases). The sequencing sample was made of PBMCs or T cells enriched from blood (not recorded which). CDR3 in amino acids: CASSSTPGLYLDGYTF. The CDR3 DNA sequence: TGTGCCAGCAGCTCGACCCCAGGGTTATACCTCGATGGCTACACCTTC.